This T cell receptor (beta chain) is drawn from a study of T-cell memory formation after mild COVID-19. MiXCR, applied by TCRdb to the 5' RACE reads, yields one record per CDR3 protein. This table holds fewer than 700,000 distinct CDR3 sequences, about 20% found once. General observations from the study: The study detected some responding clones in pre-infection memory, suggesting cross-reactive memory joined.

The V and J ends lost 6 bases and 8 bases, in that order; junction bases with no gene match: 6. CDR1 is SNHLY and CDR2 is FYNNEI in the germline V gene. This CDR3 is 12 amino acids long. With regard to this clonotype: The target antigen is unknown.

Sequencing was carried out using PBMCs or a T cell subset sorted from them (not recorded which). The clonotype was recovered from an adult woman who had mild COVID-19 (a few samples of this study predate the infection). Cell type and time point are not known. The chain links TRBV2 to TRBJ1-2, with 7 bases identical to TRBD1. The DNA of the CDR3 is TGTGCCAGCAGAGAGGGGGCCGGAGGCTACACCTTC. It is translated as CASREGAGGYTF. Based on the CDR3 plus reference TRBV2 and TRBJ1-2, the full variable domain is EPEVTQTPSHQVTQMGQEVILRCVPISNHLYFYWYRQILGQKVEFLVSFYNNEISEKSEIFDDQFSVERPDGSNFTLKIRSTKLEDSAMYFCASREGAGGYTFGSGTRLTVV.